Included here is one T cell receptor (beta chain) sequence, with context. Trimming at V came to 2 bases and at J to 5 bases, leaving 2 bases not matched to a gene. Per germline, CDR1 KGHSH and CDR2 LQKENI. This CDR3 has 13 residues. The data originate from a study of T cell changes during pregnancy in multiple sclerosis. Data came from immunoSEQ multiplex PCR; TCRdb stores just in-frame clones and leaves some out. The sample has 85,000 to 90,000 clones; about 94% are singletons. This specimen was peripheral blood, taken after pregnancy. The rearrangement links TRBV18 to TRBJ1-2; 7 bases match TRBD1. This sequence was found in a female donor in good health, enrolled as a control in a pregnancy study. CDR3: CASSPGTEYGYTF. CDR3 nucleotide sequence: TGTGCCAGCTCACCAGGGACAGAGTATGGCTACACCTTC.